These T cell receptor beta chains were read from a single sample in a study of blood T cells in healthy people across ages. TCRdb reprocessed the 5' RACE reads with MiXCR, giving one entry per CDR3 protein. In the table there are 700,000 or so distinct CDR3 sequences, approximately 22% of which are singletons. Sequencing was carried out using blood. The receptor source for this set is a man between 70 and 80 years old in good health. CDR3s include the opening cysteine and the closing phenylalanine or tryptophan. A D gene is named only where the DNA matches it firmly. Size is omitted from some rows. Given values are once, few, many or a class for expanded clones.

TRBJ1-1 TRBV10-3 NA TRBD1 TGTGCCATCAGACATGGACAGGGAGTGAACACTGAAGCTTTCTTT CAIRHGQGVNTEAFF
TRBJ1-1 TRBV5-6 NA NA TGTGCCAGCAGCTTACGTCCAGGGCGCGCCACTGAAGCTTTCTTT CASSLRPGRATEAFF
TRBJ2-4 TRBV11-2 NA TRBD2 TGTGCCAGCAGAACCTTAGCGGGAGGGCTCGCCAAAAACATTCAGTACTTC CASRTLAGGLAKNIQYF
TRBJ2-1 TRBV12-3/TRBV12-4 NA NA TGTGCCAGCGTTTCGGTTACGTACAATGAGCAGTTCTTC CASVSVTYNEQFF
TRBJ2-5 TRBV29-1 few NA TGCAGCGTTGAAGTGATGAAGACCCAGTACTTC CSVEVMKTQYF
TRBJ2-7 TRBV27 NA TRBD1 TGTGCCAGCAGTCACGCGGGGACAGGGCTCTACGAGCAGTACTTC CASSHAGTGLYEQYF
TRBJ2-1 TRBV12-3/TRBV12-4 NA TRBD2 TGTGCCAGCAGTTCTTGGGGGGGACGCTACAATGAGCAGTTCTTC CASSSWGGRYNEQFF
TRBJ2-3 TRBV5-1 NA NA TGCGCCAGCAGCTTGGCGGGGGGCACAGATGCGCAGTATTTT CASSLAGGTDAQYF
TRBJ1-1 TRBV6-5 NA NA TGTGCCAGCTCGTCGAAGGGGCCCGGGACAGAAGCTTTCTTT CASSSKGPGTEAFF
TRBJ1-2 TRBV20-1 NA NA TGCAGTGCTAGAGGGACCGAGAACTATGGCTACACCTTC CSARGTENYGYTF
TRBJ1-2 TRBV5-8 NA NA TGTGCCAGCAGCTTGGATTTCCTGAACTATGGCTACACCTTC CASSLDFLNYGYTF
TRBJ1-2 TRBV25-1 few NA TGTGCCAGCACCGGCGCTGCCTATGGCTACACCTTC CASTGAAYGYTF
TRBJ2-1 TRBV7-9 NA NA TGTGCCAGCAGCTTAGTGTTGGGGGCAGGTGAGCAGTTCTTC CASSLVLGAGEQFF
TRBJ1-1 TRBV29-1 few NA TGCAGCGGGGCCTCGGGGGCAAGAGCTTTCTTT CSGASGARAFF
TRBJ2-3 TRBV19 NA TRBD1 TGTGCCAGTAGTATGCATGGACAGGGCACAGATACGCAGTATTTT CASSMHGQGTDTQYF
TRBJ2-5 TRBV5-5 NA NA TGTGCCAGCAGCGTCTTGTATTCGGGAGTGTATTCGGAGACCCAGTACTTC CASSVLYSGVYSETQYF
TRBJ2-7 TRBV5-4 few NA TGTGCCAGCAGCTCACAGGGTTCCCACGAGCAGTACTTC CASSSQGSHEQYF
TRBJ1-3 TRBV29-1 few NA TGCAGCGTCGATCGAATGGGCTCTGGAAACACCATATATTTT CSVDRMGSGNTIYF
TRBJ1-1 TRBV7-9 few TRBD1 TGTGCCAGCAGCTGGACAGGACCAAACACTGAAGCTTTCTTT CASSWTGPNTEAFF
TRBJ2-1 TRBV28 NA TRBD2 TGTGCCAGCAGTCTGCGGGAGGGTGGATGGAATGAGCAGTTCTTC CASSLREGGWNEQFF
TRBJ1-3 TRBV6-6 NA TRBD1 TGTGCCAGCAGTTACGACGGGACAGTGATCCCCCTCTCTGGAAACACCATATATTTT CASSYDGTVIPLSGNTIYF
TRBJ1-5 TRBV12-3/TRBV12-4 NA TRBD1 TGTGCCAGCAGTCGGACAGGGCAATCAGTTTCCCAGCATTTT CASSRTGQSVSQHF